This passage covers 26 T cell receptor beta chains from one sample sequenced in a study of PD-1 blockade in mismatch repair-deficient tumors. Produced via immunoSEQ multiplex PCR; TCRdb's table is partial and in-frame only. The top ten hold roughly 6.3% of the sample, which has around 100,000 clones, 82% seen once. The source was peripheral blood, collected approximately 8 months after starting pembrolizumab. The receptors here all came from an adult with mismatch repair-deficient cancer.

In its sample, this clone was seen once. The chain is built from TRBV7-3 and TRBJ2-1, with 8 bases fitting TRBD1. The CDR3 sequence is 14 residues long. From germline, CDR1 is SGHTA and CDR2 FQGTGA. With 5 bases clipped from V and 2 bases from J, the junction kept 2 bases outside the gene matches. DNA for the CDR3: TGTGCCAGCAGCCCGGGACAGGCCTACAATGAGCAGTTCTTC. Protein sequence: CASSPGQAYNEQFF.

Comment on this clone: No DNA is shown, since the ends of the CDR3 on it are uncertain; the CDR3 is the one TCRdb lists. CDR3 region: CASSEDYVCGRGNEQFF. This rearrangement joins TRBV12-1 to TRBJ2-1; TRBD2 is taken as the D call from the table, unchecked against the DNA. TRBV12-1 is deemed a pseudogene. The CDR3 comprises 17 residues, both ends counted.

The chain has TRBV11-3 and TRBJ2-2; TRBD2 matches 10 bases. Per germline, CDR1 SGHNT and CDR2 YENEEA. V lost 1 base, J lost 6 bases, and 8 bases stayed unmatched. The CDR3 spans 17 residues. The CDR3 nucleotides are TGTGCCAGCAGCTTAGGTGTTAGCGGGAGGTCCGCCGGGGAGCTGTTTTTT. This translates into CASSLGVSGRSAGELFF.

The chain links TRBV5-5 to TRBJ2-2; 7 bases fit TRBD1. The CDR3 spans 13 residues. CDR1 is SGHKS, CDR2 YYEKEE, per germline (reference sequence). V shed 5 bases, J shed 5 bases, and the junction held 3 bases outside the gene matches. CDR3 DNA: TGTGCCAGCAGACCGACAGGGACCGGGGAGCTGTTTTTT. This codes for CASRPTGTGELFF.

The gene calls are TRBV5-4 and TRBJ2-5; possible D gene TRBD2, 6 bases. The CDR3 runs 14 residues. V was trimmed by 4 bases and J by 2 bases, leaving 12 bases between them. The V gene's germline CDR1 is SGHNT and CDR2 YYREEE (reference sequence). CDR3 DNA sequence: TGTGCCAGCAGCGTTTATCGGGAGCAAGAGACCCAGTACTTC. Translation gives CASSVYREQETQYF.

V is TRBV7-3 and J is TRBJ2-7; no firm D call. Trimming cost V 3 bases and J 4 bases, with 13 bases left between them. CDR1 SGHTA and CDR2 FQGTGA come from the germline V gene. This CDR3 comprises 14 residues. CDR3 loop: CASSFRQSAYEQYF. The CDR3 DNA reads TGTGCCAGCAGCTTTCGGCAAAGTGCGTACGAGCAGTACTTC.

This clone was detected only a few times. V usage is TRBV2 and J usage is TRBJ1-2; 8 bases map to TRBD1. After removal of 6 bases from V and 6 bases from J, the junction contained 12 bases not matched to a gene. This CDR3 contains 15 residues. Germline CDR1 and CDR2: SNHLY and FYNNEI. This CDR3 reads CASSIRDRSKDGYTF. The CDR3 DNA is TGTGCCAGCAGCATCCGGGACAGGTCGAAGGATGGCTACACCTTC.

The rearrangement uses TRBV9 and TRBJ2-7; 10 positions agree with TRBD1. Trimming removed 1 base from V and 5 bases from J; junction bases left unmatched: 3. This CDR3 has 14 residues. CDR1 and CDR2 (germline): SGDLS, YYNGEE. The CDR3 nucleotides are TGTGCCAGCAGCGTAACGGGACAGGGGAACGAGCAGTACTTC. Translated: CASSVTGQGNEQYF.

The rearrangement uses TRBV7-9 and TRBJ2-6, with D possibly being TRBD1 (5 bases). The CDR3 length is 16 residues. Deletions cut 5 bases from V and 0 bases from J, with 11 bases between. Germline V gene lookup returns CDR1 SEHNR and CDR2 FQNEAQ (reference sequence). The CDR3 DNA reads as TGTGCCAGCAGCGGAACAGGTTTCTCTGGGGCCAACGTCCTGACTTTC. This encodes CASSGTGFSGANVLTF.

This clone was seen just once. The V call is TRBV11-2, the J call TRBJ2-1; 8 bases match TRBD1. The CDR3 is 15 amino acids. The germline V gene encodes CDR1 SGHAT and CDR2 FQNNGV. The V and J ends lost 5 bases and 7 bases, in that order; junction bases with no gene match: 10. The CDR3 loop is CASSDHDRGLNEQFF. CDR3 in DNA: TGTGCCAGCAGCGACCACGACAGGGGTCTGAATGAGCAGTTCTTC.

The chain couples TRBV6-5 to TRBJ2-1; D might be TRBD1 (5 bases). This CDR3 spans 13 amino acids. Deletions cut 7 bases from V and 2 bases from J, with 9 bases between. The V gene's germline CDR1 is MNHEY and CDR2 SVGAGI. The CDR3 spells CASKTATYNEQFF. CDR3 nucleotides: TGTGCCAGCAAGACAGCCACCTACAATGAGCAGTTCTTC.

This rearrangement joins TRBV7-3 to TRBJ2-1; 11 nucleotides line up with TRBD2. Losses at the gene ends were 5 bases for V and 5 bases for J; bases not matched to a gene: 5. The length of the CDR3 is 15 residues. The germline CDR1 and CDR2 sequences are SGHTA and FQGTGA. The CDR3 nucleotides are TGTGCCAGCAGCACGGGACTAGCGGATCACAATGAGCAGTTCTTC. Amino acids: CASSTGLADHNEQFF.

In regard to this clone: The sample holds other DNA sequences that translate to the same CDR3. This rearrangement joins TRBV5-1 to TRBJ2-7, with D uncertain. Germline values: CDR1 SGHRS, CDR2 YFSETQ. The CDR3 sequence is 14 residues long. The V and J ends lost 4 bases and 2 bases respectively, with 13 bases between them. This CDR3 is CASSPLGGTYEQYF. The CDR3 DNA sequence: TGCGCCAGCAGCCCCCTAGGTGGGACCTACGAGCAGTACTTC.

The chain couples TRBV27 to TRBJ1-2; a weak D match, TRBD1 (5 bases). Trimming left V 3 bases short and J 4 bases short, with 12 bases between. This CDR3 spans 14 amino acids. Germline lookup yields CDR1 MNHEY and CDR2 SMNVEV (reference sequence). CDR3 sequence: CASSFQPRGYGYTF. The DNA of the CDR3 is TGTGCCAGCAGTTTTCAGCCGAGGGGCTATGGCTACACCTTC.

The chain links TRBV30 to TRBJ2-7, with D possibly called TRBD1 or TRBD2 (5 bases each). CDR1 GTSNPN and CDR2 SVGIG come from the germline V gene (reference sequence). V lost 5 bases, J lost 8 bases, and 19 bases lay in between. The CDR3 covers 13 residues. Here the CDR3 DNA reads TGTGCCTGGGGGGACGGTCTCCCGTCCAAGCAGTACTTC. It is translated as CAWGDGLPSKQYF.

The chain links TRBV19 to TRBJ1-4; weak D call: TRBD1 (6 bases). The CDR3 has 14 amino acids. Germline CDR1 reads LNHDA; CDR2 reads SQIVND (reference sequence). Trimming took off 7 bases at V and 5 bases at J, with 14 bases between the two ends. CDR3 amino acids: CASKLVGQNEKLFF. CDR3 nucleotides: TGTGCCAGTAAATTAGTGGGACAAAATGAAAAACTGTTTTTT.

The chain uses TRBV18 and TRBJ2-3; 7 bases are a match to TRBD2. The V gene end was trimmed by 5 bases and the J gene end by 5 bases; junction bases not matched to a gene: 10. The germline V gene encodes CDR1 KGHSH and CDR2 LQKENI. The CDR3 is 15 residues long. CDR3 in amino acids: CASSMLAEAGDTQYF. CDR3 nucleotides: TGTGCCAGCTCAATGCTAGCGGAAGCTGGAGATACGCAGTATTTT.

This clone was seen more than once but under ten times. This chain uses TRBV10-1 with TRBJ1-5; D is unclear. V dropped 8 bases and J dropped 0 bases, with 8 bases sitting between them. The CDR3 runs 13 residues. Looked up from germline, CDR1 is WNHNN and CDR2 is SYGVQD (reference sequence). The CDR3: CASPPGSNQPQHF. CDR3 sequence (DNA): TGCGCCAGCCCCCCCGGTAGCAATCAGCCCCAGCATTTT.

In DNA, the CDR3 is TGTGCCAGCAGCTTATTCATGGAGGATTCCAATGAGCAGTTCTTC. This sequence encodes CASSLFMEDSNEQFF. The J gene is TRBJ2-1, the V gene TRBV7-6; perhaps TRBD2 as D (5 bases). Germline V gives CDR1 SGHVS, CDR2 FNYEAQ. The CDR3 runs 15 residues. V lost 2 bases and J 6 bases, leaving 14 bases between the germline ends.

The V call is TRBV2, the J call TRBJ2-2; D unresolved. CDR1 and CDR2 from the germline V gene are SNHLY and FYNNEI. The length of the CDR3 is 15 residues. V gave up 4 bases and J gave up 4 bases, with 13 bases separating them. The DNA for the CDR3 is TGTGCCAGCAGTGTTGGCAGGTCGTCCACCGGGGAGCTGTTTTTT. As protein: CASSVGRSSTGELFF.

About this clone: Germline is not matched at one junction end, which may reflect a read error. The gene calls are TRBV6-1 and TRBJ2-4, with D tentatively TRBD2 (6 bases). The CDR3 runs to 13 residues. CDR1 is MNHNS and CDR2 is SASEGT in the germline V gene. The CDR3 nucleotides read TGTGCCAGCAGTGAAGCTCGGACGCGGGACCCCTTTTTC. Its translation: CASSEARTRDPFF.

This sequence joins TRBV13 and TRBJ1-1; no firm D call. Germline V gene data show CDR1 as PRHDT and CDR2 as FYEKMQ (reference sequence). V was pared by 1 base and J by 2 bases, with 2 bases between. The CDR3 is 12 residues long. CDR3 coding DNA: TGTGCCAGCAGCTTAGCTAACACTGAAGCTTTCTTT. The encoded protein is CASSLANTEAFF. The complete variable domain, with remaining parts taken from reference TRBV13 and TRBJ1-1, reads AAGVIQSPRHLIKEKRETATLKCYPIPRHDTVYWYQQGPGQDPQFLISFYEKMQSDKGSIPDRFSAQQFSDYHSELNMSSLELGDSALYFCASSLANTEAFFGQGTRLTVV.

In its sample, this clone was seen a few times. The chain is built from TRBV11-2 and TRBJ1-2; no clear D gene. CDR1 is SGHAT, CDR2 FQNNGV, per germline. The CDR3 consists of 13 residues. Trimming took 0 bases from V and 8 from J, leaving 10 bases between them. The CDR3 bases are TGTGCCAGCAGCTTAGAGAGGGCGGGCGGCTACACCTTC. It specifies CASSLERAGGYTF.

In its sample, this clone was seen once. The rearrangement uses TRBV7-2 and TRBJ2-3, with D hard to call. The CDR3 loop spans 14 amino acids. Germline CDR1 SGHTA, CDR2 FQGNSA. The ends were cut back, 4 bases at V and 2 bases at J, with 10 bases in the middle. CDR3 sequence (DNA): TGTGCCAGCAGCTATACCGGTCCCACAGATACGCAGTATTTT. Translating it yields CASSYTGPTDTQYF.

The V gene is TRBV5-1, the J gene TRBJ2-3, with 8 bases aligning to TRBD2. The CDR3 sequence is 15 residues long. Germline V gene lookup returns CDR1 SGHRS and CDR2 YFSETQ. V trimming: 4 bases; J trimming: 4 bases; junction bases outside the gene matches: 8. CDR3 amino acids: CASSAGDGGADTQYF. The CDR3 DNA follows: TGCGCCAGCAGCGCGGGGGACGGGGGGGCAGATACGCAGTATTTT.

This chain connects TRBV11-2 to TRBJ2-1; a weak D match, TRBD2 (6 bases). Germline lookup yields CDR1 SGHAT and CDR2 FQNNGV. The V end was cut by 5 bases, the J end by 2 bases, with 13 bases between. This CDR3 spans 15 amino acids. In DNA form, the CDR3 reads TGTGCCAGCAGCCTATCCGGGACTCCCTACAATGAGCAGTTCTTC. This codes for CASSLSGTPYNEQFF.